The 22 T cell receptor beta chains below come from one sample, sequenced in a study of tumor-infiltrating lymphocytes in primary liver carcinoma. Between about 17 and 34 mg of unsorted bulk tissue served as the source from which RNA and DNA were co-extracted. TCR beta cDNA was reverse-transcribed from around 0.55 ug of total RNA. The reaction used a constant-region primer and ProtoScript II reverse transcriptase. Each TCR beta library was derived from three nested multiplex PCR rounds that employed slightly modified ARM-PCR. Forward primers for TRBV1-TRBV30 and a C-beta reverse primer served the first two PCR rounds, at around 9 cycles each. TCRdb reprocessed the multiplex PCR reads with MiXCR, giving one entry per CDR3 protein. The data hold some 100,000 distinct CDR3 sequences, with about two thirds observed a single time. The specimen was liver tumor tissue from sampling region 2. Subset specified: tumor region T2, inferior pole. Every receptor here comes from a woman in her fifties or sixties with primary liver carcinoma and hepatitis B virus infection.

This clonotype was seen many times. This rearrangement joins TRBV28 to TRBJ2-5; 7 positions agree with TRBD1. With 4 bases clipped from V and 4 bases from J, the junction kept 6 bases outside the gene matches. Looked up from germline, CDR1 is MDHEN and CDR2 is SYDVKM. CDR3 size: 14 residues. The CDR3 region is CASSSVQGTETQYF. The CDR3 nucleotides are TGTGCCAGCAGTTCTGTACAGGGGACAGAGACCCAGTACTTC.

V usage is TRBV28 and J usage is TRBJ2-5, with D maybe TRBD2 (5 bases). The V end lost 6 bases, the J end lost 5 bases, and 13 bases lay between the germline ends. Per germline, CDR1 MDHEN and CDR2 SYDVKM. This CDR3 comprises 13 residues. The CDR3: CASRKWESETQYF. The CDR3 DNA is TGTGCCAGCAGGAAGTGGGAGTCGGAGACCCAGTACTTC.

A word on this clonotype: A junction end diverges from the germline sequence, so it may reflect a read error. The chain combines TRBV6-6 with TRBJ2-1; 9 bases map to TRBD2. CDR1 and CDR2 from the germline V gene are MNHNY and SVGAGI (reference sequence). The CDR3 contains 15 residues. CDR3 sequence reads: CASSSGTSHYNEELF. Written as DNA, the CDR3 is TGTGCCAGCAGTTCCGGGACTAGCCACTACAATGAGGAGCTCTTC.

To note about this clonotype: The CDR3 does not close with the conserved phenylalanine or tryptophan, likely indicating a read error. The chain uses TRBV12-3 or TRBV12-4 and TRBJ2-1; a weak D match, TRBD2 (5 bases). The ends were cut back, 5 bases at V and 5 bases at J, with 19 bases in the middle. CDR3 size: 16 residues. Here the CDR3 DNA reads TGTGCCAGCAGTCACCTTGTTTCTAGCTTCAACAATGAGCAGTTCTTG. It is translated as CASSHLVSSFNNEQFL.

This chain uses TRBV18 with TRBJ2-7; 12 bases map to TRBD2. Germline V gene sequence: CDR1 KGHSH, CDR2 LQKENI. V trimming: 6 bases; J trimming: 5 bases; junction bases outside the gene matches: 8. The CDR3 is 15 amino acids. CDR3 DNA: TGTGCCAGCTCGATGACTAGCGGGAGCTTCCACGAGCAGTACTTC. It specifies CASSMTSGSFHEQYF.

Notes on this clonotype: At one end, the junction sequence differs from germline, possibly due to a read error. The chain joins TRBV29-1 to TRBJ2-3; a weak D match, TRBD1 (5 bases). This CDR3 is built from 12 residues. Germline V gene lookup returns CDR1 SQVTM and CDR2 ANQGSEA. CDR3 nucleotide sequence: TGCAGCGCTCATGGGGCAGCAGATACTCAGTATTTT. This sequence encodes CSAHGAADTQYF.

Remarks on this clonotype: Because it lacks the conserved phenylalanine or tryptophan at the end, this CDR3 is likely a read error. V and J are TRBV13 and TRBJ2-4; 9 bases are shared with TRBD1. This CDR3 comprises 17 residues. CDR1 PRHDT and CDR2 FYEKMQ come from the germline V gene (reference sequence). CDR3 coding DNA: TGTGCTAGCAGCCTCAGACAGGGGGTGGAGGCCAAAAACATTCAGTACTTG. Protein product: CASSLRQGVEAKNIQYL.

On this clonotype: The junction shows a germline mismatch at one end, possibly a read error. The chain uses TRBV11-1 and TRBJ1-1; 12 positions match TRBD1. Germline-derived CDR1 and CDR2 are SGHAT and FQDESV (reference sequence). There are 15 residues in the CDR3. CDR3 sequence reads: CASNLGQGAAVEASF. The CDR3, as DNA: TGTGCCAGCAACCTGGGACAGGGGGCGGCGGTTGAAGCTTCCTTT.

Comments on this clonotype: Possible read error: a much larger clone is one base away. V usage is TRBV28 and J usage is TRBJ2-7; D possibly matches TRBD1 or TRBD2 (7 bases each). Trimming cost V 6 bases and J 6 bases, with 21 bases left between them. Germline V CDR1 and CDR2: MDHEN, SYDVKM. The CDR3 extends over 15 amino acids. Written as DNA, the CDR3 is TGTGCCAGCAGCCCCTGGCAGGGGGGGCGAGGCGAGCAGTACTTC. Residues: CASSPWQGGRGEQYF.

Concerning this clonotype: The junction does not match germline at one end; this may be a read error. The chain is built from TRBV11-1 and TRBJ2-7, with D possibly being TRBD2 (6 bases). The CDR3 extends over 15 amino acids. From germline, CDR1 is SGHAT and CDR2 FQDESV (reference sequence). The CDR3 region is CTSSPRTRGLREQYF. The CDR3 DNA reads TGTACCAGCAGCCCTCGGACAAGAGGACTACGCGAGCAGTACTTC.

There are many counts of this clonotype. Written as DNA, the CDR3 is TGCAGCGTTGAGGACAGATACGAGCAGTACTTC. Its protein product is CSVEDRYEQYF. The V gene is TRBV29-1, the J gene TRBJ2-7, with D tentatively TRBD1 (6 bases). The V end was cut by 3 bases, the J end by 4 bases, with 7 bases between. Germline V gives CDR1 SQVTM, CDR2 ANQGSEA. This CDR3 spans 11 amino acids.

On this clonotype itself: A much larger clone is a single base away; this may be a read error. The CDR3 DNA sequence: TGTGCCAGCAGCGACCTGGCGGACCAAGAGACCCACTACTTC. Translating it yields CASSDLADQETHYF. This sequence joins TRBV7-9 and TRBJ2-5; D gene uncertain. Germline CDR1 SEHNR, CDR2 FQNEAQ (reference sequence). The CDR3 totals 14 residues.

This clonotype has just one count. An end of the junction does not agree with germline; a read error may underlie this. The chain recombines TRBV11-3 with TRBJ2-1, with D possibly TRBD2 on 5 matching bases. Germline CDR1 reads SGHNT; CDR2 reads YENEEA. This CDR3 contains 13 residues. DNA of the CDR3: TGTGCCAGGAGTGCCGAGGGCTACAATGAGAAGTTCTTC. Its protein is CARSAEGYNEKFF.

V and J are TRBV11-2 and TRBJ2-2; TRBD2 matches 11 bases. Germline loops: CDR1 SGHAT, CDR2 FQNNGV. The CDR3 covers 19 residues. This CDR3 reads CASCPDLGTSGMGTGELFF. For the CDR3, the DNA is TGTGCTAGCTGCCCCGACCTCGGGACTAGCGGTATGGGGACCGGGGAGCTGTTTTTT.

Comments on this clonotype: At one end the junction does not follow the germline gene, possibly because of a read error. The gene calls are TRBV6-6 and TRBJ1-3; a weak D match, TRBD1 (5 bases). This CDR3 comprises 17 residues. Germline CDR1 reads MNHNY; CDR2 reads SVGAGI (reference sequence). In DNA form, the CDR3 reads TGTACCAGCAGTAAAGGGGACTCACCGGCGTCTGGAAACACCATATATTTT. Translation gives CTSSKGDSPASGNTIYF.

This clonotype was observed once. The CDR3 end shows no conserved phenylalanine or tryptophan, and so a read error is likely. V is TRBV11-2 and J is TRBJ2-1; D remains unclear. The CDR3 runs 17 residues. The germline gives CDR1 SGHAT, CDR2 FQNNGV. Trimming removed 6 bases from V and 0 bases from J, with 18 bases in between. The CDR3 spells CASSFTPLRSSYNEQFS. Written as DNA, the CDR3 is TGTGCCAGCAGTTTTACCCCGCTGAGGAGCTCCTACAATGAGCAGTTCTCC.

This clonotype was recorded many times. V and J are TRBV10-3 and TRBJ2-5; 13 bases fit TRBD2. The CDR3 is 16 residues long. V lost 0 bases, J lost 3 bases, and 1 base stayed unmatched. In germline, CDR1 is ENHRY, CDR2 SYGVKD. The CDR3 protein is CAISESGTSGKETQYF. CDR3 DNA sequence: TGTGCCATCAGTGAGTCCGGGACTAGCGGGAAAGAGACCCAGTACTTC.

This clonotype has at least ten counts. The CDR3 DNA reads TGTGCCAGCGAGGGTGCGGGACTAGCGGGAGTGTCTTCCGGGTACGAGCAGTACTTC. Protein product: CASEGAGLAGVSSGYEQYF. The V and J genes are TRBV6-2 or TRBV6-3 and TRBJ2-7; 14 bases are a match to TRBD2. The CDR3 sequence is 19 residues long. Trimming at V came to 8 bases and at J to 4 bases, leaving 19 bases not matched to a gene. Germline CDR1 is MNHEY and CDR2 is SVGEGT.

In regard to this clonotype: Since a much larger clone is just one base distant, this may be a read error. V is TRBV10-2 and J is TRBJ1-2; D remains ambiguous. The germline V gene encodes CDR1 WSHSY and CDR2 SAAADI. The CDR3 totals 15 residues. CDR3 loop: CTSSDPSARMESYTF. The CDR3 DNA reads as TGCACCAGCAGTGACCCCAGTGCCCGTATGGAGAGCTACACCTTC.

The chain has TRBV11-2 and TRBJ2-7; 9 bases align to TRBD2. CDR1 is SGHAT, CDR2 FQNNGV, per germline. V shed 9 bases and J 6 bases; nucleotides not matched to a gene: 15. The CDR3 extends over 15 amino acids. In DNA, the CDR3 is TGTGCCAGTAGTTTAGAGCATAGCGGGAGCGGCGAGCAGTACTTC. Residues: CASSLEHSGSGEQYF.

This clonotype showed up just a few times. A much larger clone differs by one base, so this may be a read error. The gene calls are TRBV7-8 and TRBJ2-3; D is undetermined. The germline V and J ends were trimmed by 10 bases and 5 bases, with 19 bases remaining between them. Germline CDR1 and CDR2: SGHVS and FQNEAQ. The CDR3 covers 14 residues. CDR3: CAIGAGVFIDTQYF. In nucleotides, the CDR3 is TGTGCCATCGGTGCAGGAGTTTTCATAGATACGCAGTATTTT.

Remarks on this clonotype: This CDR3 fails to terminate in the conserved phenylalanine or tryptophan, so it likely reflects a read error. V usage is TRBV4-1 and J usage is TRBJ2-5; 12 positions match TRBD2. There are 16 residues in the CDR3. The germline V gene encodes CDR1 MGHRA and CDR2 YSYEKL. The CDR3 bases are TGCCCCAGCAGCCGACTAGCGGGGGCGAGGGAGGGGACCCAGTACATC. As protein: CPSSRLAGAREGTQYI.